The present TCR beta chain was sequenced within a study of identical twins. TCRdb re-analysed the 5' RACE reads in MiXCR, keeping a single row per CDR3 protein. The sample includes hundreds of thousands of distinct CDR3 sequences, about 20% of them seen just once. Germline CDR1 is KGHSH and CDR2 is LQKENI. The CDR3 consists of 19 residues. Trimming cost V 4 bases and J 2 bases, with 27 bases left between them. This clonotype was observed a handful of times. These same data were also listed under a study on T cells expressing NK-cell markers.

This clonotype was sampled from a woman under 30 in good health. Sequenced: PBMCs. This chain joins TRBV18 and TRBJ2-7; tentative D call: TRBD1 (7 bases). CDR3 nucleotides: TGTGCCAGCTCACTCCAGATGACAGGGACAAGGGGGGTCGCCTACGAGCAGTACTTC. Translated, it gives CASSLQMTGTRGVAYEQYF.